A single T cell receptor beta chain is shown here with its context. These data come from a study of T cell responses to AZD1222 COVID-19 vaccine. Some clones are missing from TCRdb's copy, which holds only in-frame ones; the method was immunoSEQ multiplex PCR. The table has more than 55,000 clones, nearly 90% seen once. The CDR3 runs 15 residues. CDR1 SGHDT and CDR2 YYEEEE come from the germline V gene. V shed 4 bases and J shed 4 bases, with 17 bases lying between them. The starting material was peripheral blood, obtained 28 days after the second AZD1222 dose. The chain employs TRBV5-6 and TRBJ2-5; D possibly corresponds to TRBD1 (5 bases). The TCR was taken from an adult who received the AZD1222 COVID-19 vaccine. Written as DNA, the CDR3 is TGTGCCAGCAGCCTGTCATTGACAGCCACAGAGACCCAGTACTTC. Protein product: CASSLSLTATETQYF.